The subject of this entry is one TCR beta chain. Its antigen is not yet known. No much larger clonotype is one base removed from it; base qualities were not supplied. The data originate from a study of cytomegalovirus exposure and HLA in healthy donors (dated by TCRdb to 2017 to 2019). Turning to the overall study: An earlier analysis of some 600 of the donors reported 250 to 350 Gb of sequence data and around 100 million unique TCR beta sequences obtained from some 170 million T cells. A later genetic analysis used genome-wide SNP genotypes for about three fifths of the roughly 700 donors, treating that subset as a discovery cohort. All discovery cohort repertoires had been generated using a single sequencing platform. The study combined high-throughput TCR immunosequencing, statistical association of individual TCRs with disease status, and machine learning to predict cytomegalovirus infection status. Donor age, sex, ethnicity and CMV serostatus were compiled alongside the repertoire data. In a later analysis, previously published TCR beta repertoires from 550 to 700 donors were re-analyzed and high-resolution HLA genotyping was added so that TCR occurrence patterns could be studied. An earlier analysis of some 600 of the donors applied high-throughput TCR beta sequencing to assess whether each TCR beta V gene segment acted as functional or pseudogenic. An early release that covered 500 to 800 HLA-typed donors contained approximately 300 gigabases of sequencing data and 75 million to 100 million unique TCR sequences. Along with the approximately 670-subject first cohort, a separate validation cohort of some 130 different subjects was used. Class I and class II HLA loci were covered by the typing at four-digit resolution. The number of typed donors differed by locus: about 629-640 for A, B, C, DRB1 and DQB1; 522 for DQA1; 606 for DPA1; and 400 to 480 for DPB1. The T cell repertoires of some 670 subjects were profiled by immunosequencing and related to cytomegalovirus serostatus. Across approximately 400 genotyped donors of the cohort, an average of roughly 200,000 unique TCR beta nucleotide sequences per donor were sequenced, and approximately 17% of those sequences were non-productive. Among the roughly 400 genotyped donors, about 85% belonged to the genetic ancestry cluster associated with self-reported Caucasian donors. The aim of the study was to test whether cataloging public T cell receptors could identify signatures of past pathogen exposure. Because of strong linkage in the cohort, five DR-DQ haplotypes were treated as single units for association and clustering. In the later analysis, no new phenotypic data were used to find candidate immune exposures; instead, reliance was placed on TCR beta sequences and their occurrence across donors. Broader findings and caveats from the paper: CMV serostatus was the only immune exposure information available for the cohort. In a later analysis, HLA-associated TCR beta chains were found to be more clonally expanded and to have lower generation probabilities than equally common non-associated chains. This cohort had only TCR beta chains sequenced, and the lack of alpha or paired-chain data limited which features could be detected. The classifier was reported to diagnose cytomegalovirus status with high specificity and sensitivity in both the original cohort and the validation cohort. In an earlier analysis of fewer than 750 of the donors, most TCR beta V segments were observed in productive rearrangements about 87% or about 30% of the time, broadly matching IMGT annotations. In a later analysis, several top co-occurrence clusters were reported to appear linked to parvovirus B19, influenza, CMV and Epstein-Barr virus. At a false discovery rate of 0.05, a later analysis linked 15,000 to 20,000 TCR beta sequences to specific HLA alleles. A few of the identified cytomegalovirus-associated TCR beta chains were confirmed in vitro to be specific for cytomegalovirus antigens. It was suggested by the authors that the approach could potentially be generalized to other disease states and immunological phenotypes. The presence/absence analyses assumed that sequencing depth was roughly uniform across donors, and that assumption may not be true. Some IMGT-functional V segments, including TRBV6-2 and TRBV6-3, could not be distinguished by the 87-base-pair reads and were therefore excluded. According to a later genetic analysis, donors in an Asian-associated ancestry cluster had fewer N-insertions in productive TCRs than the approximately 610-donor mean. Most TCR sequences were seen in very few donors, while some public TCRs were found in many individuals. Because HLA typing was missing for some donors at each locus, association tests included only the typed subset. According to a later analysis, most CMV-associated TCR beta chains appeared to be HLA-restricted, and the HLA associations seemed to be driven largely by CMV exposure. An association between a missense DCLRE1C variant and V-gene and J-gene trimming of TCR beta chains was found in a later genetic analysis and replicated in an independent cohort. Correlated functional status among segregating V segments might reflect linkage disequilibrium, but an unknown experimental factor could not be ruled out. A further reported finding was that TCR beta sequences accurately predicted the HLA-A and HLA-B alleles for most subjects in the first cohort. Strong co-occurrence of HLA alleles, especially DR and DQ, made assigning TCR associations to individual alleles difficult. Because counts were too low, around 18 rarely observed V segments, including chromosome 9 orphons, were left out of the earlier analysis of 587 of the donors. A group of highly shared sequence variants was considered likely to be a technical artifact of the sequencing pipeline. A later analysis found that TCR association rates varied across HLA loci, with DRB1 alleles showing the most associated TCRs and HLA-C alleles the fewest. In the study, approximately 150 TCR beta chains were listed as associated with cytomegalovirus.

Library preparation was by the immunoSEQ multiplex PCR assay. For the multiplex PCR, a mixture combining 60 forward primers for TCR Vbeta segments and 13 reverse primers for TCR Jbeta segments was used. The CDR3 region of rearranged TCR beta genes was amplified from genomic DNA by a multiplex PCR assay. The Illumina HiSeq System was used to sequence the amplified TCR beta libraries as 87-base-pair reads. Per the source publication's procedure: In a later analysis, about 80 million unique TCR beta chains were counted across the 650 to 750 repertoires, and around 10 million of these chains were shared by at least two donors. Raw reads were error-corrected and collapsed into unique sequences by a nearest-neighbor algorithm in which closely related sequences were merged to remove PCR and sequencing errors. Alignment of CDR3 sequences to IMGT reference sequences was used to assign V, D and J gene segments. Each retained sequence needed at least a six-nucleotide match to both a V gene segment and a J gene segment. A rearrangement counted as productive if the CDR3 had no stop codons and remained in frame with V and J, and every other rearrangement counted as non-productive. CDR3 was defined by IMGT convention, running from the second conserved V-encoded cysteine to the conserved J-encoded phenylalanine. The earlier analysis of 500 to 650 of the donors excluded any sequence lacking an unambiguous match to a single V gene segment. An earlier analysis of under 750 of the donors called V segments functional above 56.7% productive rearrangements and segregating when the between-donor standard deviation exceeded 5%. A statistical classification framework was developed to diagnose cytomegalovirus status using the catalog of TCR beta chain sequences. A later analysis assigned V and J genes by comparing TCR nucleotide sequences with IMGT/GENE-DB human TR gene sequences. Using the TCRdist pipeline, a later analysis assigned CDR3 sequences along with most-parsimonious VDJ recombination scenarios. In a later analysis, each TCR beta chain was defined by its CDR3 amino acid sequence together with its V-gene family, and reads without a unique V-gene family were excluded. A later analysis removed 550 to 700 highly shared, low-generation-probability nucleotide sequences to deal with suspected cross-contamination and a sequencing artifact. In a later analysis, a clonal expansion index was calculated for each public chain from normalized within-repertoire ranks of inferred template counts. In a later analysis, generation probabilities were computed with a VDJ recombination model fitted to out-of-frame rearrangements, and the resulting probabilities were checked against IGoR. Hypergeometric tests were used in a later analysis to score TCR-TCR, TCR-HLA and TCR-CMV co-occurrence, with a repertoire-size bias correction applied to the TCR pairs. False discovery rates were estimated in a later analysis by permuting HLA or CMV assignments 20 times. A later analysis grouped co-occurring TCRs with DBSCAN, adding TCRdist sequence similarity when clustering within HLA-allele-positive subsets. Repertoires with fewer than 30,000 or more than 120,000 public chains were left out of co-occurrence clustering, as were a few repertoires with anomalous nucleotide sharing. This immuneACCESS table, as held by TCRdb, lists in-frame sequences with V and J called but not all clones. Of the missing ones, under half trace to an unresolved V gene in checked studies; the others have no known cause. The V and J calls and clone size come from that table; D and trimming were worked out from the DNA. Counted in this sample were fewer than 200,000 clones; about 69% of them appeared once. In total, the top ten clones hold around 2.3% of the sample.

CDR1 and CDR2 are read off the germline V gene (reference sequence) as LNHDA and SQIVND. Its CDR3 holds 14 amino acids, cysteine through phenylalanine. Of the read, only the CDR3 DNA is kept; its 42 bases are in frame from base 1. The V and J ends are trimmed by 4 bases and 1 base, leaving 7 bases between them. The cohort was made up of about 670 healthy bone marrow donors. All cohort members were sampled while nominally healthy, although unrecorded immune exposures were likely present. CMV serostatus was positive for more than 250 and negative for about half of the roughly 700 cohort members, and was not recorded for this donor. Each donor provided a peripheral blood sample, and peripheral blood mononuclear cells were used for TCR beta sequencing. The Qiagen DNeasy Blood Extraction Kit was used to extract genomic DNA from the blood cell samples.

The receptor was isolated from a human donor in good health. The sample was PBMCs. Recombination connected TRBV19 to TRBJ2-2; there is no confident call for the D gene. The nucleotide sequence reads TGTGCCAGTAGTAAAAGAGAGAACACCGGGGAGCTGTTTTTT. Translated, it reads CASSKRENTGELFF.